This T cell receptor beta chain stems from a study of T cells in Graves' hyperthyroidism and ophthalmopathy. In its sample, this clonotype was seen many times. The antigen remains unidentified. The V gene lost 0 bases and the J gene lost 4 bases, with 7 bases spanning the gap. The length of the CDR3 is 13 residues. The V gene's germline CDR1 is SGHVS and CDR2 FNYEAQ. Amplification yielded TCR beta CDR3 regions, with RNA transcripts as the source. A first-round RT-PCR of the TCR CDR3 used the HTBI primer set. TCRdb used MiXCR to reprocess the multiplex PCR reads, holding one entry per CDR3 protein. The sample lists just over 550,000 distinct CDR3 sequences; more than 45% were seen once. Study-level points and caveats: Most clonotypes that expanded in the thyroid above 0.001 also showed up in blood.

The specimen was peripheral blood or thyroid tissue (not recorded which). The TCR comes from a woman younger than 30 with Graves' hyperthyroidism. V and J are TRBV7-6 and TRBJ2-7; no clear D. CDR3 loop: CASSLAGDYEQYF. The CDR3 DNA reads TGTGCCAGCAGCTTAGCTGGTGATTACGAGCAGTACTTC.